This entry lists 20 T cell receptor beta chains sequenced from one sample in a study of cytomegalovirus exposure and HLA in healthy donors (dated by TCRdb to 2016 to 2017). The method behind the library was the immunoSEQ multiplex PCR assay. For the multiplex PCR, a mixture combining 60 forward primers for TCR Vbeta segments and 13 reverse primers for TCR Jbeta segments was used. TCRdb re-hosts the immuneACCESS table, in-frame sequences only. Its copies lack some clones; in the studies checked, an unresolved V gene accounts for under half of them, and the cause for the rest is not known. The sample yields around 150,000 clones; roughly 78% were counted once. Approximately 7% of the sample belongs to the ten largest clones. Sequencing was carried out using PBMCs. Every receptor here comes from a man aged 40-50 years in good health and CMV-seropositive.

The chain recombines TRBV28 with TRBJ1-4; D call uncertain. V was pared by 5 bases and J by 4 bases, with 14 bases between. The CDR3 runs to 15 residues. Germline CDR1 is MDHEN and CDR2 is SYDVKM. CDR3 protein: CASSTLQAYNEKLFF. In DNA form, the CDR3 reads TGTGCCAGCAGTACCCTGCAGGCCTATAATGAAAAACTGTTTTTT.

The chain joins TRBV19 to TRBJ1-1; 7 positions match TRBD1. Trimming took 4 bases from V and 0 from J; bases not matched to a gene: 5. Germline V gives CDR1 LNHDA, CDR2 SQIVND (reference sequence). The CDR3 spans 15 residues. The CDR3 DNA is TGTGCCAGTAGTAAAAAGGGACAGCTGAACACTGAAGCTTTCTTT. Protein product: CASSKKGQLNTEAFF.

The V and J genes are TRBV7-9 and TRBJ2-7; 9 bases fit TRBD2. Losses at the gene ends were 1 base for V and 6 bases for J; bases not matched to a gene: 10. The CDR3 covers 16 residues. Germline values: CDR1 SEHNR, CDR2 FQNEAQ (reference sequence). CDR3 nucleotides: TGTGCCAGCAGCTTAGGGCGGGAGGGCCGGGTTGGCGAGCAGTACTTC. Its translation is CASSLGREGRVGEQYF.

Points on this clone: The conserved final phenylalanine or tryptophan is absent from the CDR3, which likely points to a read error. The DNA is left out, because the CDR3 cannot be placed on it with certainty; the CDR3 is given as TCRdb lists it. The gene calls are TRBV2 and TRBJ2-7; TRBD1 is the table's D call, not checked against the DNA. CDR1 is SNHLY, CDR2 FYNNEI, per germline. The CDR3 has 11 amino acids, counting both end residues. CDR3 residues: CASSPTGTVAL.

This clone was counted only a few times. The V and J genes are TRBV2 and TRBJ2-7; 8 bases fit TRBD1. This CDR3 has 16 residues. Germline V gene lookup returns CDR1 SNHLY and CDR2 FYNNEI. The V gene end was trimmed by 1 base and the J gene end by 6 bases; junction bases not matched to a gene: 11. CDR3 loop: CASSEGGRTGYGEQYF. Here the CDR3 DNA reads TGTGCCAGCAGTGAAGGGGGGAGGACAGGGTACGGCGAGCAGTACTTC.

The chain has TRBV2 and TRBJ2-7; D is possibly TRBD1 (6 bases). V was trimmed by 7 bases and J by 2 bases, leaving 12 bases between them. The CDR3 consists of 13 residues. Germline CDR1 is SNHLY and CDR2 is FYNNEI. The CDR3 reads CASKSTGTYEQYF. In nucleotides, the CDR3 is TGTGCCAGCAAATCGACAGGAACCTACGAGCAGTACTTC.

This clone has just a few counts. This chain joins TRBV30 and TRBJ1-1; 8 bases match TRBD1. The CDR3 sequence is 13 residues long. CDR1 is GTSNPN, CDR2 SVGIG, per germline (reference sequence). V shed 7 bases and J 2 bases; nucleotides not matched to a gene: 6. The CDR3 here is CASDRAVNTEAFF. In nucleotides, the CDR3 is TGTGCCTCGGACAGGGCGGTCAACACTGAAGCTTTCTTT.

The V call is TRBV7-3, the J call TRBJ2-3; 7 bases match TRBD1. CDR3 length: 14 residues. V gave up 4 bases and J gave up 5 bases; unmatched junction bases: 6. Germline V gene sequence: CDR1 SGHTA, CDR2 FQGTGA. The chain's CDR3 is CASSSEGAEDTQYF. The DNA for the CDR3 is TGTGCCAGCAGCTCCGAGGGGGCTGAAGATACGCAGTATTTT.

The rearrangement uses TRBV7-8 and TRBJ1-1, with TRBD1 matching over 7 bases. Germline values: CDR1 SGHVS, CDR2 FQNEAQ. V lost 1 base and J lost 3; bases outside the gene matches: 11. There are 17 residues in the CDR3. The CDR3 nucleotides read TGTGCCAGCAGCTTAGAACCAACAGGGGACGTCTACACTGAAGCTTTCTTT. Its protein product is CASSLEPTGDVYTEAFF.

The chain joins TRBV19 to TRBJ1-1; no clear D gene. The germline gives CDR1 LNHDA, CDR2 SQIVND (reference sequence). Trimming pared 6 bases from V and 5 bases from J, leaving 16 bases between. The CDR3 is 14 residues long. The CDR3 DNA follows: TGTGCCAGTAGCGAGGACTTCAGCTGGACTGAAGCTTTCTTT. Its protein is CASSEDFSWTEAFF.

In this sample, this clone turned up once. This chain joins TRBV6-1 and TRBJ2-2; no clear D. V lost 4 bases and J 1 base, leaving 10 bases between the germline ends. CDR3 length equals 15 residues. Germline V gene lookup returns CDR1 MNHNS and CDR2 SASEGT. The CDR3: CASSASRVNTGELFF. DNA of the CDR3: TGTGCCAGCAGTGCGTCCCGAGTGAACACCGGGGAGCTGTTTTTT.

A few counts support this clone. The chain employs TRBV19 and TRBJ1-1; weak D call: TRBD1 (6 bases). CDR1 and CDR2 from the germline V gene are LNHDA and SQIVND (reference sequence). Trimming left V 5 bases short and J 3 bases short, with 7 bases between. The CDR3 is 12 amino acids. CDR3 in DNA: TGTGCCAGTAGTCACAGGGACACTGAAGCTTTCTTT. Protein: CASSHRDTEAFF.

The CDR3 DNA sequence: TGCGCCAGCTCCCTAAGAACAGGCGATGACTATGGCTACACCTTC. Translated: CASSLRTGDDYGYTF. The genes are TRBV5-1 and TRBJ1-2; D perhaps matches TRBD1 (5 bases). Trimming removed 7 bases from V and 3 bases from J, with 19 bases in between. The CDR3 is 15 amino acids. CDR1 and CDR2 (germline): SGHRS, YFSETQ. Filled out from reference TRBV5-1 and TRBJ1-2, the complete variable domain reads KAGVTQTPRYLIKTRGQQVTLSCSPISGHRSVSWYQQTPGQGLQFLFEYFSETQRNKGNFPGRFSGRQFSNSRSEMNVSTLELGDSALYLCASSLRTGDDYGYTFGSGTRLTVV.

This clone was observed a few times. Here the CDR3 reads CASRTGGRGNQPQHF. In DNA form, the CDR3 reads TGTGCCAGCAGGACTGGAGGGCGAGGCAATCAGCCCCAGCATTTT. V gene TRBV6-5 combines with J gene TRBJ1-5, with D unclear. Germline V lookup: CDR1 MNHEY, CDR2 SVGAGI. Trimming took off 6 bases at V and 2 bases at J, with 14 bases between the two ends. The CDR3 consists of 15 residues.

About this clone: One end of the junction is discordant with germline, which a read error may explain. V usage is TRBV7-3 and J usage is TRBJ2-4, with a tentative D call TRBD2 (5 bases). The CDR3 runs to 16 residues. CDR1 and CDR2 (germline): SGHTA, FQGTGA. CDR3 nucleotide sequence: TGTGCCAGCAGCTTAACTGGACCTCTAGCCAAAAACATCCAGTACTTC. It is translated as CASSLTGPLAKNIQYF.

The J gene is TRBJ2-7, the V gene TRBV6-5; TRBD1 matches 8 bases. The CDR3 runs to 13 residues. V shed 6 bases, J shed 3 bases, and the junction held 4 bases outside the gene matches. Germline assignment: CDR1 MNHEY and CDR2 SVGAGI. CDR3 coding DNA: TGTGCCAGCAGCCAAGGACAGGGCTACGAGCAGTACTTC. Protein product: CASSQGQGYEQYF.

CDR3 in amino acids: CATSRDYDRGNGGYTF. The CDR3 DNA reads as TGTGCCACCAGCAGAGATTATGACAGGGGGAATGGTGGCTACACCTTC. The rearrangement links TRBV15 to TRBJ1-2; 9 bases match TRBD1. Germline V gene sequence: CDR1 LNHNV, CDR2 YYDKDF (reference sequence). The CDR3 loop spans 16 amino acids. V dropped 0 bases and J dropped 7; count of bases not matched to a gene: 9.

The chain carries TRBV7-9 and TRBJ2-7; the match to TRBD1 covers 9 bases. The CDR3 runs to 12 residues. V lost 3 bases and J lost 12; bases outside the gene matches: 6. Germline V gene data show CDR1 as SEHNR and CDR2 as FQNEAQ (reference sequence). The CDR3 sequence is CASSFPGTGPYF. DNA of the CDR3: TGTGCCAGCAGCTTTCCCGGGACAGGGCCGTACTTC. Using reference TRBV7-9 and TRBJ2-7 for the parts outside the CDR3, the full variable domain is DTGVSQNPRHKITKRGQNVTFRCDPISEHNRLYWYRQTLGQGPEFLTYFQNEAQLEKSRLLSDRFSAERPKGSFSTLEIQRTEQGDSAMYLCASSFPGTGPYFGPGTRLTVT.

The CDR3 here is CASSLGQSLSYEQYF. In nucleotides, the CDR3 is TGTGCCAGCAGCTTAGGTCAATCCCTATCCTACGAGCAGTACTTC. This chain uses TRBV7-9 with TRBJ2-7, with D unresolved. Per the germline V gene, CDR1 is SEHNR and CDR2 is FQNEAQ (reference sequence). The CDR3 consists of 15 residues. Trimming shortened V by 1 base and J by 1 base, and 11 bases separated the two germline ends.

The J gene is TRBJ2-2, the V gene TRBV30; possible D gene TRBD2, 5 bases. The CDR3 has 13 residues. Trimming took off 4 bases at V and 4 bases at J, with 10 bases between the two ends. Germline V lookup: CDR1 GTSNPN, CDR2 SVGIG (reference sequence). The CDR3 protein is CAWNIAFTGELFF. Here the CDR3 DNA reads TGTGCCTGGAATATAGCGTTCACCGGGGAGCTGTTTTTT.